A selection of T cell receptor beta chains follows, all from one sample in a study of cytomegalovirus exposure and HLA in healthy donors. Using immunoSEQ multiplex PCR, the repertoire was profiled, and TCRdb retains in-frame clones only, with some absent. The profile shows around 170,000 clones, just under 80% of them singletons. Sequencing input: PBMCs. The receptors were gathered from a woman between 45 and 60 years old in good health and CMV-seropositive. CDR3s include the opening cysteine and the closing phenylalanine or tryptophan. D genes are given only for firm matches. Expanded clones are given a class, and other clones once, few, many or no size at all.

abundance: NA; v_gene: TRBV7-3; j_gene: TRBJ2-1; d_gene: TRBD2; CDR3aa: CASSPRLTSGRDEQFF; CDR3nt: TGTGCCAGCAGCCCCCGGCTGACTAGCGGGAGGGATGAGCAGTTCTTC
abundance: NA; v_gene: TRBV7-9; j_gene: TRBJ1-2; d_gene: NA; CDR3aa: CSSSLKAVYGYTF; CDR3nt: TGTTCCAGCAGCTTAAAGGCGGTCTATGGCTACACCTTC
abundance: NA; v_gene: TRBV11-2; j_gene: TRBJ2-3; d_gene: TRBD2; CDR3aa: CASSLTRTSPDTQYF; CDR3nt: TGTGCCAGCAGCTTAACCAGGACTAGCCCAGATACGCAGTATTTT
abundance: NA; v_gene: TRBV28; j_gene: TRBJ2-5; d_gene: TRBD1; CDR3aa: CASSGRIGTGYQETQYF; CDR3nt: TGTGCCAGCAGTGGACGTATAGGGACAGGGTACCAAGAGACCCAGTACTTC
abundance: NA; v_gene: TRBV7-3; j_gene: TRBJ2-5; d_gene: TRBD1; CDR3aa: CASSWTGPGETQYF; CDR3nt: TGTGCCAGCAGCTGGACAGGCCCGGGGGAGACCCAGTACTTC
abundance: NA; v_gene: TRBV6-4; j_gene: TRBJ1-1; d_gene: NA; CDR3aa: CASSAISGDTEAFF; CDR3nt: TGTGCCAGCAGTGCAATATCGGGGGACACTGAAGCTTTCTTT
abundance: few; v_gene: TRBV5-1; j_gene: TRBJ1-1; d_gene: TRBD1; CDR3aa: CASSGRTGDPMNTEAFF; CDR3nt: TGCGCCAGCAGCGGGAGGACAGGGGACCCAATGAACACTGAAGCTTTCTTT
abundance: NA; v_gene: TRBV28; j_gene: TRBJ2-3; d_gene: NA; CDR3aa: CASSSRGKTDQSESDTQYF; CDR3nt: TGTGCCAGCAGTTCCCGAGGGAAGACGGACCAGAGTGAATCAGATACGCAGTATTTT
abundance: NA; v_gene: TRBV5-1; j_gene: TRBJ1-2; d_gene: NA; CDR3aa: CASSLYGGSAANYGYTF; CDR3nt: TGCGCCAGCAGCTTGTATGGAGGATCCGCAGCTAACTATGGCTACACCTTC
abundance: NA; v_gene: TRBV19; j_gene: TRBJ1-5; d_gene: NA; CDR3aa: CASSIERRAQHF; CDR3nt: TGTGCCAGTAGTATCGAACGAAGAGCCCAGCATTTT
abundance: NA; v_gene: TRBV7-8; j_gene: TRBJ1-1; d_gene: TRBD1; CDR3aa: CASLGQGAVGTEAFF; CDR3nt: TGTGCCAGCTTGGGACAGGGGGCTGTAGGCACTGAAGCTTTCTTT
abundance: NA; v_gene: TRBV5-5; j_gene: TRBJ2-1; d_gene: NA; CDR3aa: CASSFPGDNEQFF; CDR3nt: TGTGCCAGCAGCTTTCCAGGGGACAATGAGCAGTTCTTC
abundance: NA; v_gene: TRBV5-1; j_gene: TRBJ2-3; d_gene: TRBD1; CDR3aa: CASSVTGVSTDTQYF; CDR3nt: TGCGCCAGCAGTGTGACAGGGGTCAGCACAGATACGCAGTATTTT
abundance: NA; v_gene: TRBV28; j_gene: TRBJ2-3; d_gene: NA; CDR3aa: CATLGRISATDTQYF; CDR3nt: TGTGCCACCCTAGGGAGGATAAGCGCGACAGATACGCAGTATTTT
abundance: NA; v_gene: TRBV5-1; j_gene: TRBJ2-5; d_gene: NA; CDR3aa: CASSLGVRGLETQYF; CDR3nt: TGCGCCAGCAGCTTGGGGGTTCGGGGACTGGAGACCCAGTACTTC
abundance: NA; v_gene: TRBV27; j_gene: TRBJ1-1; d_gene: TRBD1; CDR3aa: CASRSFGTVNTEAFF; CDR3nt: TGTGCCAGCAGATCCTTCGGGACAGTCAACACTGAAGCTTTCTTT
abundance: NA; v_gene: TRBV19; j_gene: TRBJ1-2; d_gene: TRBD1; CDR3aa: CASSPTGGGGYTF; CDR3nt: TGTGCCAGTAGTCCGACAGGGGGCGGCGGCTACACCTTC
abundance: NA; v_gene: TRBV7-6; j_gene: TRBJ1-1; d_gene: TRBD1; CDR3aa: CASSLDRAMNTEAFF; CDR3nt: TGTGCCTCCAGCTTGGACAGGGCCATGAACACTGAAGCTTTCTTT
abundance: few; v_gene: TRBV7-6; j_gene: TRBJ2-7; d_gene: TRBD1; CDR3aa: CASSRDRGYEQYF; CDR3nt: TGTGCCAGCAGCCGGGACAGGGGTTACGAGCAGTACTTC
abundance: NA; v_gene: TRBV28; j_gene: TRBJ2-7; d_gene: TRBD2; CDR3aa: CASRPGGQPPPDEQYF; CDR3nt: TGTGCCAGCCGCCCGGGAGGACAACCACCCCCCGACGAGCAGTACTTC
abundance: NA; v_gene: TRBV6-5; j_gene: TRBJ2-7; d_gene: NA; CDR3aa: CASSYLQDSRNYEQYF; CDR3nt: TGTGCCAGCAGTTACCTACAGGACAGTCGCAATTACGAGCAGTACTTC
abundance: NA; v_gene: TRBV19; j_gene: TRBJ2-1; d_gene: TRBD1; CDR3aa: CASSDLPGQGYNEQFF; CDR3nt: TGTGCCAGTAGCGACCTTCCGGGACAGGGTTACAATGAGCAGTTCTTC
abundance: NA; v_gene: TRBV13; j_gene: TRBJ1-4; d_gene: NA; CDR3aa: CASSPKAGLGNEKLFF; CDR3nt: TGTGCCAGCAGCCCCAAAGCGGGACTGGGAAATGAAAAACTGTTTTTT
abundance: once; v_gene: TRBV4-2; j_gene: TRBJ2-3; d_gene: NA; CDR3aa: CASSQVVAPTDTQYF; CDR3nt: TGTGCCAGCAGCCAAGTCGTAGCGCCCACAGATACGCAGTATTTT
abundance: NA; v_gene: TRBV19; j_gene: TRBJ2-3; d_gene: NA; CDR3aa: CASSMRDWSGDTQYF; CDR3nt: TGTGCCAGTAGTATGAGAGACTGGTCCGGAGATACGCAGTATTTT
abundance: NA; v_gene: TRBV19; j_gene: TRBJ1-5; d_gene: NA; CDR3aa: CASTRLGGVGNQPQHF; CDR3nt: TGTGCCAGTACAAGACTGGGAGGGGTTGGCAATCAGCCCCAGCATTTT
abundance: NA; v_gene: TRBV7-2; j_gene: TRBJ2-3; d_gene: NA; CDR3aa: CASSLGARGTGGAQYF; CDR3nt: TGTGCCAGCAGCTTAGGCGCTAGGGGAACAGGGGGGGCGCAGTATTTT
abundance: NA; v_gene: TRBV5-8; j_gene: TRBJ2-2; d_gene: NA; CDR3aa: CASSLLFSGELFF; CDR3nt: TGTGCCAGCAGCTTGTTGTTCTCCGGGGAGCTGTTTTTT
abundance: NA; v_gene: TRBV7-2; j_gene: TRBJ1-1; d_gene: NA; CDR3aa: CASSLVGQGSTEAFF; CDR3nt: TGTGCCAGCAGCTTAGTGGGGCAGGGGAGCACTGAAGCTTTCTTT
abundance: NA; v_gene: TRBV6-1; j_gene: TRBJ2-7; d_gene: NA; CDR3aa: CASSELGGSYEQYF; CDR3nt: TGTGCCAGCAGTGAATTGGGAGGCTCCTACGAGCAGTACTTC
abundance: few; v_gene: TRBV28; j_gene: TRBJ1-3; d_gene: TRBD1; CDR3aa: CAGSSLWGTGAGNTIYF; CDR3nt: TGTGCCGGCAGTTCCCTGTGGGGGACAGGGGCTGGAAACACCATATATTTT
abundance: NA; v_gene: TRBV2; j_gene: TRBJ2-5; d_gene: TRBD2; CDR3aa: CASSEATGLDETQYF; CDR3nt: TGTGCCAGCAGTGAAGCAACGGGACTAGATGAGACCCAGTACTTC
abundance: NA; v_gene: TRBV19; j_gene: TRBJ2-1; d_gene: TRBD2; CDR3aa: CASRGLAGASYNEQFF; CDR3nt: TGTGCCAGTAGGGGACTAGCGGGGGCCTCCTACAATGAGCAGTTCTTC
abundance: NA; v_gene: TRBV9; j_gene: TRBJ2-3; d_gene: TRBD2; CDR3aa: CASSVGGLGGDTQYF; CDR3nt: TGTGCCAGCAGCGTAGGGGGATTGGGAGGGGATACGCAGTATTTT
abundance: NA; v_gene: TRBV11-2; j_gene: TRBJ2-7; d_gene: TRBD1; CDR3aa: CASSLARDRSFYEQYF; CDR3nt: TGTGCCAGCAGCTTAGCCCGGGACAGGTCATTCTACGAGCAGTACTTC
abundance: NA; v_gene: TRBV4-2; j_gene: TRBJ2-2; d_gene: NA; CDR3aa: CASSQVAAVKGRGELFF; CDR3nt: TGTGCCAGCAGCCAAGTGGCAGCTGTTAAGGGGCGCGGGGAGCTGTTTTTT
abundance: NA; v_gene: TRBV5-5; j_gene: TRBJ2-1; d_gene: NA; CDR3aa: CASTPSLSYNEQFF; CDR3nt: TGTGCCAGCACCCCCTCTCTATCCTACAATGAGCAGTTCTTC